This entry features one T cell receptor (beta chain) sequence. The ends were cut back, 5 bases at V and 4 bases at J, with 18 bases in the middle. CDR3 length equals 16 residues. CDR1 and CDR2 (germline): SGHTA, FQGTGA. The data are from a study of cytomegalovirus exposure and HLA in healthy donors. The PCR made use of 60 Vbeta and 13 Jbeta primers. Produced via immunoSEQ multiplex PCR; TCRdb's table is partial and in-frame only. Of approximately 190,000 clones listed, about 70% are singletons. The sequence was obtained from a woman aged 25 to 39 in good health and CMV-seronegative. This chain uses TRBV7-3 with TRBJ2-1, with D tentatively TRBD1 (7 bases). The sequencing sample was made of PBMCs. This CDR3 reads CASSHEGGQIYNEQFF. The CDR3 DNA follows: TGTGCCAGCAGCCATGAGGGGGGACAGATATACAATGAGCAGTTCTTC.